The 23 T cell receptor beta chains in this list originate from one sample, sequenced in a study of T cell repertoires in cytomegalovirus infection. These receptors have no known antigen. TCRdb reanalysed the reads using MiXCR and keeps one entry per CDR3 protein. The sample includes approximately 1,000,000 distinct CDR3 sequences, roughly 31% seen only once; the top ten take over 10%. Sequencing was performed on cultured CD8+ T cells from PBMCs, taken from culture after CMV antigen stimulation. The source is a human donor in good health (CMV status not recorded). Some clones in this sample may be carry-over from other donors' samples.

The rearrangement joins TRBV15 to TRBJ2-7, with D perhaps given as TRBD1 or TRBD2 (5 bases each). Germline V lookup: CDR1 LNHNV, CDR2 YYDKDF (reference sequence). The V and J ends lost 4 bases and 7 bases respectively, with 20 bases between them. CDR3 size: 15 residues. The CDR3 DNA is TGTGCCACCAGCAATCCCTCCGAGGGGCCCCGGGAGCAGTACGTC. As protein: CATSNPSEGPREQYV.

The chain combines TRBV7-9 with TRBJ2-4; D is unclear. The CDR3 has 14 residues. Germline V CDR1 and CDR2: SEHNR, FQNEAQ (reference sequence). The V end lost 4 bases, the J end lost 2 bases, and 9 bases lay between the germline ends. Here the CDR3 DNA reads TGTGCCAGCAGCTCCCTTGGAACCAAAAACATTCAGTACTTC. It is translated as CASSSLGTKNIQYF. Full variable domain (remainder filled in from reference TRBV7-9 and TRBJ2-4): DTGVSQNPRHKITKRGQNVTFRCDPISEHNRLYWYRQTLGQGPEFLTYFQNEAQLEKSRLLSDRFSAERPKGSFSTLEIQRTEQGDSAMYLCASSSLGTKNIQYFGAGTRLSVL.

Details on this clonotype: One end of the junction does not line up with germline, which may come from a read error. The chain has TRBV5-8 and TRBJ2-7; 11 bases match TRBD2. Germline values: CDR1 SGHTS, CDR2 YDEGEE. The length of the CDR3 is 16 residues. The CDR3: CASSFIGTSGPLEQYF. CDR3 coding DNA: TGTGCTAGCAGCTTTATCGGGACTAGCGGCCCTCTAGAGCAGTACTTC.

This clonotype turned up a few times. V is TRBV12-3 or TRBV12-4 and J is TRBJ1-1; D remains unclear. The V and J ends lost 2 bases and 10 bases respectively, with 14 bases between them. The CDR3 covers 13 residues. In nucleotides, the CDR3 is TGTGCCAGCAGTTTATTGGGTCGGGTTCTAGCTTTCTTT. Translation gives CASSLLGRVLAFF.

There are many counts of this clonotype. The chain joins TRBV7-6 to TRBJ2-1; 12 nucleotides line up with TRBD2. The CDR3 covers 15 residues. In germline, CDR1 is SGHVS, CDR2 FNYEAQ. After removal of 8 bases from V and 5 bases from J, the junction contained 7 bases not matched to a gene. This chain's CDR3 is CASGGGLAGNNEQFF. The CDR3 bases are TGTGCCAGCGGTGGAGGACTAGCGGGGAACAATGAGCAGTTCTTC.

The chain recombines TRBV5-5 with TRBJ2-1; 10 bases are a match to TRBD2. The CDR3 extends over 17 amino acids. Germline CDR1 and CDR2: SGHKS and YYEKEE (reference sequence). Trimming cost V 4 bases and J 5 bases; bases outside gene matches: 12. The CDR3 is CASSLLFSGGNDNEQFF. CDR3 DNA: TGTGCCAGCAGCCTCCTCTTTAGCGGGGGGAACGACAATGAGCAGTTCTTC.

In this sample, this clonotype turned up a few times. This chain connects TRBV12-5 to TRBJ1-1; 8 positions match TRBD1. CDR3 length: 17 amino acids. The germline V gene encodes CDR1 LGHNT and CDR2 FRNRAP. V shed 3 bases and J 1 base; nucleotides not matched to a gene: 10. CDR3 residues: CASGFGSEDRANTEAFF. In DNA form, the CDR3 reads TGTGCTAGTGGTTTTGGTTCGGAGGACAGGGCGAACACTGAAGCTTTCTTT.

This clonotype has more than one count but fewer than ten. The chain joins TRBV2 to TRBJ2-1; D could derive from TRBD1 or TRBD2 (6 bases each). Germline V CDR1 and CDR2: SNHLY, FYNNEI. V gave up 1 base and J gave up 4 bases, with 14 bases separating them. The CDR3 is made up of 16 amino acids. The CDR3 is CASSEGVGAGYNEQFF. The CDR3 DNA is TGTGCCAGCAGTGAAGGCGTGGGGGCGGGGTACAATGAGCAGTTCTTC.

This chain links TRBV2 with TRBJ2-1; D perhaps matches TRBD2 (7 bases). Trimming removed 6 bases from V and 7 bases from J, with 16 bases in between. CDR1 is SNHLY and CDR2 is FYNNEI in the germline V gene. The CDR3 consists of 14 residues. The CDR3 sequence: CASRPGGRKNEQFF. CDR3 nucleotide sequence: TGTGCCAGCAGGCCGGGGGGCAGGAAGAATGAGCAGTTCTTC.

This chain connects TRBV7-2 to TRBJ1-3; D uncertain. V lost 3 bases, J lost 3 bases, and 3 bases lay in between. This CDR3 contains 12 residues. Per germline, CDR1 SGHTA and CDR2 FQGNSA. In DNA, the CDR3 is TGTGCCAGCAGCTTTTTTGGAAACACCATATATTTT. This translates into CASSFFGNTIYF. The whole variable domain, remainder taken from reference TRBV7-2 and TRBJ1-3, is GAGVSQSPSNKVTEKGKDVELRCDPISGHTALYWYRQSLGQGLEFLIYFQGNSAPDKSGLPSDRFSAERTGGSVSTLTIQRTQQEDSAVYLCASSFFGNTIYFGEGSWLTVV.

This clonotype was recorded a few times. The chain has TRBV7-9 and TRBJ2-1; 11 positions agree with TRBD1. With 5 bases clipped from V and 6 bases from J, the junction kept 9 bases outside the gene matches. The CDR3 runs to 16 residues. The germline V gene has CDR1 SEHNR and CDR2 FQNEAQ (reference sequence). The CDR3 spells CASSGFGTGGINEQFF. The CDR3 nucleotides read TGTGCCAGCAGCGGTTTCGGGACAGGGGGTATCAATGAGCAGTTCTTC.

The V call is TRBV5-6, the J call TRBJ2-1, with D uncertain. This CDR3 is 15 amino acids long. Germline V CDR1 and CDR2: SGHDT, YYEEEE. Trimming left V 3 bases short and J 0 bases short, with 10 bases between. The CDR3 region has the DNA TGTGCCAGCAGCTCTCCATGGAGCTCCTACAATGAGCAGTTCTTC. Amino acids: CASSSPWSSYNEQFF.

The J gene is TRBJ2-1, the V gene TRBV19; D is uncertain. Germline-derived CDR1 and CDR2 are LNHDA and SQIVND (reference sequence). There are 15 residues in the CDR3. Trimming took off 7 bases at V and 1 base at J, with 14 bases between the two ends. The CDR3 spells CASTLDAVSYNEQFF. In DNA, the CDR3 is TGTGCCAGTACCCTGGACGCGGTTTCCTACAATGAGCAGTTCTTC.

This rearrangement joins TRBV27 to TRBJ2-1, with D tentatively TRBD1 or TRBD2 (5 bases each). In germline, CDR1 is MNHEY, CDR2 SMNVEV (reference sequence). The ends were cut back, 3 bases at V and 0 bases at J, with 12 bases in the middle. The CDR3 sequence is 16 residues long. CDR3: CASSFSWGNSYNEQFF. CDR3 coding DNA: TGTGCCAGCAGTTTTTCGTGGGGGAACTCCTACAATGAGCAGTTCTTC.

The genes are TRBV15 and TRBJ1-5, with TRBD1 matching 7 bases. With 3 bases clipped from V and 0 bases from J, the junction kept 2 bases outside the gene matches. Germline CDR1 is LNHNV and CDR2 is YYDKDF (reference sequence). The CDR3 length is 15 residues. This CDR3 reads CATSSHRGSNQPQHF. The DNA for the CDR3 is TGTGCCACCAGCAGCCACAGGGGTAGCAATCAGCCCCAGCATTTT.

This clonotype was counted a few times. CDR3 in DNA: TGTGCCAGCAGTCCCCGACAGGGGGGACACACAAATCAGCCCCAGCATTTT. Its protein is CASSPRQGGHTNQPQHF. V and J are TRBV28 and TRBJ1-5; 9 bases are a match to TRBD1. The V and J ends lost 5 bases and 4 bases, in that order; junction bases with no gene match: 12. The germline CDR1 and CDR2 sequences are MDHEN and SYDVKM. The CDR3 is 17 residues long. The entire variable domain, with the rest obtained from reference TRBV28 and TRBJ1-5, is as follows: DVKVTQSSRYLVKRTGEKVFLECVQDMDHENMFWYRQDPGLGLRLIYFSYDVKMKEKGDIPEGYSVSREKKERFSLILESASTNQTSMYLCASSPRQGGHTNQPQHFGDGTRLSIL.

The sample holds many counts of this clonotype. The CDR3 nucleotides are TGTGCCAGCACGACGGGGAGTGTCGGGGAGCTGTTTTTT. Protein: CASTTGSVGELFF. V gene TRBV7-9 combines with J gene TRBJ2-2; TRBD2 is a possible D gene (5 bases). The ends were cut back, 7 bases at V and 7 bases at J, with 13 bases in the middle. This CDR3 is 13 amino acids long. Germline V gene lookup returns CDR1 SEHNR and CDR2 FQNEAQ (reference sequence).

With regard to this clonotype: Relative to the germline gene, one junction end is altered; a read error may explain this. This rearrangement joins TRBV27 to TRBJ1-2; D perhaps matches TRBD1 (6 bases). Germline CDR1 MNHEY, CDR2 SMNVEV (reference sequence). The CDR3 totals 16 residues. The DNA of the CDR3 is TGTGCCAGCAGTTCCTCCCAGGACAGCCTTAACTATGACTACACCTTC. Encoded protein: CASSSSQDSLNYDYTF.

The J gene is TRBJ1-6, the V gene TRBV27; D is undetermined. Germline CDR1 is MNHEY and CDR2 is SMNVEV (reference sequence). Trimming removed 7 bases from V and 7 bases from J, with 8 bases in between. The CDR3 covers 12 residues. The CDR3 DNA sequence: TGTGCCAGCAAAGGGTGGAATTCACCCCTCCACTTT. Protein: CASKGWNSPLHF.

This clonotype was detected ten times or more. This chain connects TRBV7-6 to TRBJ2-1; D call uncertain. The CDR3 extends over 13 amino acids. Trimming stripped 6 bases from V and 0 bases from J, with 6 bases between. Germline V lookup: CDR1 SGHVS, CDR2 FNYEAQ. The CDR3 nucleotides read TGTGCCAGCAGTCGTAACTCCTACAATGAGCAGTTCTTC. Translation: CASSRNSYNEQFF.

This chain joins TRBV9 and TRBJ1-5, with D possibly being TRBD1 (5 bases). The CDR3 extends over 15 amino acids. Per the germline V gene, CDR1 is SGDLS and CDR2 is YYNGEE. V lost 4 bases to trimming and J lost 1 base, with 12 bases between them. The CDR3 loop is CASSQGHTSNQPQHF. In DNA form, the CDR3 reads TGTGCCAGCAGCCAAGGACATACGAGCAATCAGCCCCAGCATTTT. The complete variable domain, with remaining parts taken from reference TRBV9 and TRBJ1-5, reads DSGVTQTPKHLITATGQRVTLRCSPRSGDLSVYWYQQSLDQGLQFLIQYYNGEERAKGNILERFSAQQFPDLHSELNLSSLELGDSALYFCASSQGHTSNQPQHFGDGTRLSIL.

This clonotype was counted ten times or more. The genes are TRBV7-9 and TRBJ2-1; D not certain. Trimming took off 1 base at V and 10 bases at J, with 5 bases between the two ends. CDR1 and CDR2 (germline): SEHNR, FQNEAQ (reference sequence). The CDR3 has 11 residues. CDR3 amino acids: CASSLDGEQFF. CDR3 in DNA: TGTGCCAGCAGCTTAGACGGGGAGCAGTTCTTC.

The gene calls are TRBV19 and TRBJ1-2; tentatively, D is TRBD1 (6 bases). Germline values: CDR1 LNHDA, CDR2 SQIVND (reference sequence). V was trimmed by 7 bases and J by 3 bases, leaving 18 bases between them. This CDR3 region has 15 residues. The CDR3: CASTKTGLGDYGYTF. In DNA, the CDR3 is TGTGCCAGTACCAAAACAGGGCTAGGGGACTATGGCTACACCTTC.